This TCR beta chain was profiled in a study of CXCR3-negative and CXCR3-positive naive CD8 T cells. As to this clonotype: The antigen is not known.

Whole-study results and caveats: A higher hydrophobicity marked the TRB CDR3s of CXCR3-positive naive cells versus CXCR3-negative naive cells.

The length of the CDR3 is 15 residues. CDR1 is SNHLY and CDR2 is FYNNEI in the germline V gene. UMI labels and 5' RACE were used to prepare the TRB cDNA libraries. TCRdb re-called the 5' RACE reads; one entry per CDR3 protein, DNA not given. Recorded for this sample: about 150,000 distinct CDR3 sequences. This chain links TRBV2 with TRBJ2-1. Specimen: naive CXCR3+ CD8+ T cells from blood. Subset: CD45RO-CCR7+CD27+CD95- naive CD8+ T cells expressing CXCR3 (TNR3+). The TCR was taken from a human donor in good health. Some clones in this sample may be carry-over from other donors' samples. The CDR3 reads CASSATGAYYNEQFF. Combining the CDR3 with reference TRBV2 and TRBJ2-1 gives the whole variable domain EPEVTQTPSHQVTQMGQEVILRCVPISNHLYFYWYRQILGQKVEFLVSFYNNEISEKSEIFDDQFSVERPDGSNFTLKIRSTKLEDSAMYFCASSATGAYYNEQFFGPGTRLTVL.